This passage covers 17 T cell receptor beta chains from one sample sequenced in a study of T cell responses to AZD1222 COVID-19 vaccine. Repertoires were generated with immunoSEQ multiplex PCR, while TCRdb's copy carries only in-frame clones and drops some. The sample contains about 160,000 clones, about 88% of which appear only once. Sequences were derived from peripheral blood, sampled on day 0 of AZD1222 vaccination. Source of these receptors: an adult in good health.

V is TRBV3-1 (or the pseudogene TRBV3-2) and J is TRBJ1-1; 8 bases line up with TRBD1. The CDR3 sequence is 15 residues long. Germline values: CDR1 LGHDT, CDR2 YNNKEL (reference sequence). The junction had 5 bases not matched to a gene; V was cut back by 1 base and J by 4 bases. CDR3 sequence: CASSQGDRRGTEAFF. For the CDR3, the DNA is TGTGCCAGCAGCCAAGGGGACAGGCGGGGCACTGAAGCTTTCTTT.

The rearrangement uses TRBV28 and TRBJ1-6, with D unresolved. Germline CDR1 reads MDHEN; CDR2 reads SYDVKM. The V end lost 2 bases, the J end lost 5 bases, and 7 bases lay between the germline ends. The CDR3 extends over 14 amino acids. CDR3 sequence (DNA): TGTGCCAGCAGTTTAAGGAGGGATAATTCACCCCTCCACTTT. Translating gives CASSLRRDNSPLHF.

This clone appeared a single time. The chain has TRBV5-1 and TRBJ1-3; TRBD1 is a possible D gene (6 bases). CDR3 length equals 15 residues. Germline lookup yields CDR1 SGHRS and CDR2 YFSETQ. Trimming took 4 bases from V and 1 from J, leaving 12 bases between them. The CDR3 nucleotides are TGCGCCAGCAGCCCCGGACAGTTGTCTGGAAACACCATATATTTT. Its protein product is CASSPGQLSGNTIYF.

This rearrangement joins TRBV15 to TRBJ1-4, with no clear D. Germline values: CDR1 LNHNV, CDR2 YYDKDF (reference sequence). Trimming cost V 6 bases and J 3 bases, with 5 bases left between them. This CDR3 contains 12 residues. CDR3 coding DNA: TGTGCCACCAGTTGGTCTAATGAAAAACTGTTTTTT. Protein: CATSWSNEKLFF.

The chain joins TRBV2 to TRBJ1-2; a possible D gene is TRBD1 (6 bases). This CDR3 region has 14 residues. V was cut by 6 bases and J by 8 bases, with 19 bases left in between. Germline V gene lookup returns CDR1 SNHLY and CDR2 FYNNEI. For the CDR3, the DNA is TGTGCCAGCAGGGAAAACTATGACAGGCTGGGCTACACCTTC. Its translation is CASRENYDRLGYTF.

The J gene is TRBJ2-7, the V gene TRBV18, with TRBD1 matching over 8 bases. Germline assignment: CDR1 KGHSH and CDR2 LQKENI. The CDR3 has 16 amino acids. Trimming took 2 bases from V and 6 from J; bases not matched to a gene: 12. The CDR3 sequence is CASSPKSGGDVVEQYF. In DNA form, the CDR3 reads TGTGCCAGCTCACCAAAGTCAGGGGGCGATGTGGTCGAGCAGTACTTC.

This clone was found once. This sequence joins TRBV27 and TRBJ2-7, with D possibly being TRBD1 (5 bases). V lost 2 bases and J 4 bases, leaving 12 bases between the germline ends. The CDR3 has 14 amino acids. Per germline, CDR1 MNHEY and CDR2 SMNVEV (reference sequence). As DNA, the CDR3 is TGTGCCAGCAGTTTAGCCAGGGATTCGTACGAGCAGTACTTC. It yields the protein CASSLARDSYEQYF.

This clone was picked up one time. This chain's CDR3 is CASSPTSGDSYEQYF. The CDR3 DNA is TGTGCCAGCAGCCCCACTAGCGGGGACTCCTACGAGCAGTACTTC. The genes are TRBV3-1 (or the pseudogene TRBV3-2) and TRBJ2-7; the match to TRBD2 covers 10 bases. The ends lost 4 bases at V and 0 bases at J; junction bases unmatched: 3. Per the germline V gene, CDR1 is LGHDT and CDR2 is YNNKEL (reference sequence). The CDR3 extends over 15 amino acids.

The CDR3 DNA is TGTGCCAGCAGCCGTCCCGGGACAGGGTGGAACACTGAAGCTTTCTTT. Protein product: CASSRPGTGWNTEAFF. The rearrangement uses TRBV5-6 and TRBJ1-1; TRBD1 matches at 9 bases. Germline V gene sequence: CDR1 SGHDT, CDR2 YYEEEE. This CDR3 is 16 amino acids long. J lost 1 base, V lost 4 bases, and 8 bases had no gene match.

The gene calls are TRBV7-2 and TRBJ1-2, with TRBD1 matching 9 bases. The CDR3 is 12 residues long. After removal of 5 bases from V and 13 bases from J, the junction contained 8 bases not matched to a gene. From germline, CDR1 is SGHTA and CDR2 FQGNSA. CDR3 residues: CASSRDREYATF. CDR3 nucleotide sequence: TGTGCCAGCAGCCGGGACAGGGAGTACGCCACCTTC.

The chain combines TRBV7-3 with TRBJ1-1; D gene uncertain. Germline CDR1 SGHTA, CDR2 FQGTGA. The CDR3 runs to 13 residues. V lost 2 bases, J lost 2 bases, and 6 bases lay in between. The DNA for the CDR3 is TGTGCCAGCAGCTTACTGCCTAACACTGAAGCTTTCTTT. This codes for CASSLLPNTEAFF. The variable domain in full, completed from reference TRBV7-3 and TRBJ1-1, reads GAGVSQTPSNKVTEKGKYVELRCDPISGHTALYWYRQSLGQGPEFLIYFQGTGAADDSGLPNDRFFAVRPEGSVSTLKIQRTERGDSAVYLCASSLLPNTEAFFGQGTRLTVV.

V usage is TRBV19 and J usage is TRBJ1-5, with 8 bases fitting TRBD1. The germline V gene encodes CDR1 LNHDA and CDR2 SQIVND (reference sequence). V shed 5 bases and J 6 bases; nucleotides not matched to a gene: 9. This CDR3 is built from 15 residues. CDR3 bases: TGTGCCAGTAGTCCTACCGGGACAGGAGTTCAGCCCCAGCATTTT. Its protein product is CASSPTGTGVQPQHF. The full variable domain, rest sourced from reference TRBV19 and TRBJ1-5, is DGGITQSPKYLFRKEGQNVTLSCEQNLNHDAMYWYRQDPGQGLRLIYYSQIVNDFQKGDIAEGYSVSREKKESFPLTVTSAQKNPTAFYLCASSPTGTGVQPQHFGDGTRLSIL.

V and J are TRBV20-1 and TRBJ2-7; D not resolved. Trimming stripped 4 bases from V and 2 bases from J, with 3 bases between. The CDR3 spans 10 residues. Germline V gives CDR1 DFQATT, CDR2 SNEGSKA (reference sequence). CDR3 protein: CSAIPYEQYF. Written as DNA, the CDR3 is TGCAGTGCTATCCCCTACGAGCAGTACTTC.

The chain links TRBV11-2 to TRBJ2-7; no firm D call. The CDR3 spans 15 residues. V lost 0 bases and J lost 6, with 15 bases in between. Germline V gives CDR1 SGHAT, CDR2 FQNNGV. CDR3 sequence: CASSLDRNIRGEQYF. For the CDR3, the DNA is TGTGCCAGCAGCTTAGATCGGAATATCCGCGGCGAGCAGTACTTC.

Written as DNA, the CDR3 is TGCGCCAGCAGCTTTTCAGGGGGCGCGAGCACTGAAGCTTTCTTT. As protein: CASSFSGGASTEAFF. V gene TRBV5-1 combines with J gene TRBJ1-1, with 8 bases lining up with TRBD1. The V gene end was trimmed by 2 bases and the J gene end by 4 bases; junction bases not matched to a gene: 7. The germline CDR1 and CDR2 sequences are SGHRS and YFSETQ. The CDR3 is 15 residues long.

The chain is built from TRBV6-1 and TRBJ2-5; maybe TRBD1 (6 bases). Looked up from germline, CDR1 is MNHNS and CDR2 is SASEGT. Trimming removed 3 bases from V and 5 bases from J, with 13 bases in between. The CDR3 has 14 amino acids. CDR3 coding DNA: TGTGCCAGCAGTGACCTTGGGGGCACGGAGACCCAGTACTTC. This sequence encodes CASSDLGGTETQYF.

The V gene is TRBV7-3, the J gene TRBJ1-4, with D possibly matching TRBD1 (5 bases). Trimming pared 0 bases from V and 3 bases from J, leaving 14 bases between. Germline values: CDR1 SGHTA, CDR2 FQGTGA. The length of the CDR3 is 17 residues. The CDR3 loop is CASSLTGSRGANEKLFF. CDR3 nucleotides: TGTGCCAGCAGCTTAACGGGCTCCCGGGGGGCTAATGAAAAACTGTTTTTT.